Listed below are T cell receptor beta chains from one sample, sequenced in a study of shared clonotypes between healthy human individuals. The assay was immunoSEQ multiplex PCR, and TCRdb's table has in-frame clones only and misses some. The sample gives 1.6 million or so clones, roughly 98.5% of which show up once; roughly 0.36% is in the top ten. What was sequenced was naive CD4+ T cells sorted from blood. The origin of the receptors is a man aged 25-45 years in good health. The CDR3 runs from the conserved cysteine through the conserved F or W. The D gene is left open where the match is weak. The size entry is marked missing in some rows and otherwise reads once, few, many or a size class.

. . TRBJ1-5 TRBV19 CASSIRESAQHF TGTGCCAGTAGTATTCGGGAATCGGCCCAGCATTTT
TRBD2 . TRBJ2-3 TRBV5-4 CASSVKLAGGGGDTQYF TGTGCCAGCAGCGTTAAACTAGCGGGAGGGGGGGGAGATACGCAGTATTTT
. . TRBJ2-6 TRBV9 CASSVSPLANVLTF TGTGCCAGCAGCGTCTCCCCCCTGGCCAACGTCCTGACTTTC
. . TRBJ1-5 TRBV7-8 CASSLRPQRNQPQHF TGTGCCAGCAGCTTACGTCCCCAACGAAATCAGCCCCAGCATTTT
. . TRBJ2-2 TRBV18 CASSPQVDTVAGELFF TGTGCCAGCTCACCACAAGTAGATACAGTGGCCGGGGAGCTGTTTTTT
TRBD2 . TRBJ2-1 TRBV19 CASSVGLAYNEQFF TGTGCCAGTAGTGTCGGACTAGCCTACAATGAGCAGTTCTTC
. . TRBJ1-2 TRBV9 CASSGTIRTAYYGYTF TGTGCCAGCAGCGGAACGATCCGGACGGCGTACTATGGCTACACCTTC
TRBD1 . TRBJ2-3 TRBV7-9 CASSFGQGVSTDTQYF TGTGCCAGCAGCTTCGGACAGGGCGTGAGCACAGATACGCAGTATTTT
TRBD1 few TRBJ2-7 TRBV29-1 CSVGTGPYEQYF TGCAGCGTTGGGACAGGACCCTACGAGCAGTACTTC
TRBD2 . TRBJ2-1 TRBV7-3 CASSLIAGLGNNEQFF TGTGCCAGCAGCTTAATAGCAGGACTAGGAAACAATGAGCAGTTCTTC
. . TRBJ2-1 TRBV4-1 CASSQDVGMPGQRQFF TGCGCCAGCAGCCAAGATGTAGGGATGCCCGGCCAGAGGCAGTTCTTC
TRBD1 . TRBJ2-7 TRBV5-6 CASSPRDRSYEQYF TGTGCCAGCAGCCCCAGGGACAGATCCTACGAGCAGTACTTC
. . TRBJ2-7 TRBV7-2 CASSLTYEQYF TGTGCCAGCAGCCTCACCTACGAGCAGTACTTC
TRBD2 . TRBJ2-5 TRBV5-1 CASSSYSGSPQETQYF TGCGCCAGCAGTTCCTATAGCGGGAGCCCCCAAGAGACCCAGTACTTC
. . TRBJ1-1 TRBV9 CASSGRDTEAFF TGTGCCAGCAGCGGCAGGGACACTGAAGCTTTCTTT
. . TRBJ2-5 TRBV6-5 CASSYWGRETQYF TGTGCCAGCAGTTACTGGGGGAGAGAGACCCAGTACTTC
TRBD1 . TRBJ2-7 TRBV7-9 CASSSVWTGNYEQYF TGTGCCAGCAGCTCTGTGTGGACAGGGAACTACGAGCAGTACTTC
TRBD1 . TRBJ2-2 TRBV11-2 CASSFNSRDRVITGELFF TGTGCCAGCAGCTTCAACAGCCGGGACAGGGTTATCACCGGGGAGCTGTTTTTT
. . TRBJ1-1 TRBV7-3 CASSPMMGSTEAFF TGTGCCAGCAGCCCCATGATGGGGTCCACTGAAGCTTTCTTT
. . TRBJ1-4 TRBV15 CATSRGYEKLFF TGTGCCACCAGTAGGGGTTACGAAAAACTGTTTTTT
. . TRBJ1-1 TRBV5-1 CASSKDPLLNTEAFF TGCGCCAGCAGCAAGGACCCTCTCCTTAACACTGAAGCTTTCTTT
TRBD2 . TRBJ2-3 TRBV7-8 CASSLKQVGTTTDTQYF TGTGCCAGCAGCTTAAAACAAGTTGGGACTACAACAGATACGCAGTATTTT
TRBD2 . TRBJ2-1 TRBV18 CASSTGTRGGNEQFF TGTGCCAGCTCAACCGGGACTAGGGGCGGCAATGAGCAGTTCTTC
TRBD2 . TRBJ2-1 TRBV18 CASSPPLALAGGLNEQFF TGTGCCAGCTCACCACCTCTGGCTCTAGCGGGAGGGCTCAATGAGCAGTTCTTC
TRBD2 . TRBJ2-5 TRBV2 CASRRTSSETQYF TGTGCCAGCAGACGGACTAGCTCAGAGACCCAGTACTTC
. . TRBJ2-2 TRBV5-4 CASRARGNTGELFF TGTGCCAGCAGGGCCAGGGGGAACACCGGGGAGCTGTTTTTT
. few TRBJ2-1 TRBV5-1 CASSLVQGYNEQFF TGCGCCAGCAGCTTGGTCCAGGGCTACAATGAGCAGTTCTTC
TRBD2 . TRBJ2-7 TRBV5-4 CASSLGLAVNEQYF TGTGCCAGCAGCTTGGGTCTAGCGGTTAACGAGCAGTACTTC
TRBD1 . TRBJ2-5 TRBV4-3 CASSQGGQGVWGETQYF TGCGCCAGCAGCCAAGGGGGACAGGGCGTTTGGGGGGAGACCCAGTACTTC
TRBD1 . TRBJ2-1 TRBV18 CASSVLGQTIYNEQFF TGTGCCAGCTCAGTACTGGGACAGACGATATACAATGAGCAGTTCTTC
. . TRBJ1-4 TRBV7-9 CASSAEGAANEKLFF TGTGCCAGCAGCGCTGAGGGTGCGGCTAATGAAAAACTGTTTTTT
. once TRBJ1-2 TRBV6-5 CASWTEGRSGYTF TGTGCCAGCTGGACGGAGGGTCGAAGTGGCTACACCTTC
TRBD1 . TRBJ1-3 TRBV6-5 CASSYGTGKSGNTIYF TGTGCCAGCAGTTACGGGACAGGGAAAAGCGGAAACACCATATATTTT
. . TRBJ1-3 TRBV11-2 CASSSVPVGNTIYF TGTGCCAGCAGCTCCGTACCGGTCGGAAACACCATATATTTT
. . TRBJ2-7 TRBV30 CAWSVGPYEQYF TGTGCCTGGAGTGTCGGTCCCTACGAGCAGTACTTC
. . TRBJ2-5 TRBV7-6 CASSLELETQYF TGTGCCAGCAGCTTAGAATTGGAGACCCAGTACTTC
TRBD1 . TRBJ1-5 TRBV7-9 CASSSNDRGPYSNQPQHF TGTGCCAGCAGCTCGAACGACAGGGGACCTTATAGCAATCAGCCCCAGCATTTT
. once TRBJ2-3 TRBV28 CASSLTSGLGTDTQYF TGTGCCAGCAGTTTGACCTCGGGTTTGGGCACAGATACGCAGTATTTT
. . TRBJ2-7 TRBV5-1 CASSVSGGVETYEQYF TGCGCCAGCAGCGTTTCCGGCGGGGTCGAGACCTACGAGCAGTACTTC
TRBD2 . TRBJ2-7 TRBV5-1 CASSVGTSGRNDEQYF TGCGCCAGCAGCGTCGGGACTAGCGGGAGGAATGACGAGCAGTACTTC